A single sample gave rise to the 10 T cell receptor beta chains below, sequenced in a study of blood T cells in healthy people across ages. Combining a sample-barcoded 5' primer with a J-beta primer mix, a second PCR ran for about 7 to 12 cycles. TCRdb passed the 5' RACE reads through MiXCR, listing each CDR3 protein once. The sample has over 600,000 distinct CDR3 sequences, around a fifth seen once. The specimen was blood. The receptors shown here come from a man between 65 and 85 years old in good health.

This clonotype was counted between two and nine times. The rearrangement uses TRBV28 and TRBJ2-7, with 7 bases that match TRBD2. TRBJ2-1 matches the DNA end more closely, so the J call is doubtful. Germline values: CDR1 MDHEN, CDR2 SYDVKM. CDR3 size: 14 residues. CDR3 region: CASSSAGTYNEQFF. CDR3 DNA sequence: TGTGCCAGCAGTTCAGCGGGAACCTACAATGAGCAGTTCTTC.

This clonotype was recorded a few times. The chain uses TRBV9 and TRBJ2-5; D ambiguous. The length of the CDR3 is 14 residues. Trimming cost V 0 bases and J 2 bases, with 8 bases left between them. CDR1 is SGDLS, CDR2 YYNGEE, per germline. In DNA form, the CDR3 reads TGTGCCAGCAGCGTAGGTCAACTACAAGAGACCCAGTACTTC. Its protein is CASSVGQLQETQYF.

This clonotype showed up just a few times. The gene calls are TRBV20-1 and TRBJ1-4, with D unclear. CDR3 length: 12 amino acids. The V gene's germline CDR1 is DFQATT and CDR2 SNEGSKA (reference sequence). Trimming pared 4 bases from V and 8 bases from J, leaving 11 bases between. DNA of the CDR3: TGCAGTGCTAAGGCCCTATTCGAAAAACTGTTTTTT. Its translation: CSAKALFEKLFF.

The rearrangement uses TRBV21-1 and TRBJ2-7; the DNA was not used to check the table's D call, TRBD1. TRBV21-1 is flagged as a pseudogene. This CDR3 is 14 amino acids long. The CDR3 DNA reads TGTGCCAGCAGCAAGGGACGCATCCTCTCCGAGCAGTACTTC. It specifies CASSKGRILSEQYF.

The chain carries TRBV6-2 or TRBV6-3 and TRBJ2-4; tentative D call: TRBD1 (6 bases). V lost 7 bases, J lost 0 bases, and 16 bases lay in between. The CDR3 totals 16 residues. Germline CDR1 is MNHEY and CDR2 is SVGEGT. CDR3 DNA sequence: TGTGCCAGCAACCACCCGGGACAAGGAGCCAAAAACATTCAGTACTTC. Protein sequence: CASNHPGQGAKNIQYF.

The chain combines TRBV20-1 with TRBJ2-7, with D uncertain. The CDR3 runs to 12 residues. V dropped 6 bases and J dropped 0 bases, with 9 bases sitting between them. Germline V CDR1 and CDR2: DFQATT, SNEGSKA (reference sequence). As DNA, the CDR3 is TGCAGTGCGCCCTGGAGCTCCTACGAGCAGTACTTC. It codes for CSAPWSSYEQYF.

This clonotype was counted between two and nine times. The chain couples TRBV14 to TRBJ2-5; D ambiguous. There are 13 residues in the CDR3. Germline V gene data show CDR1 as SGHDN and CDR2 as FVKESK. The V gene lost 1 base and the J gene lost 6 bases, with 9 bases spanning the gap. The CDR3 loop reads CASSQGAMQTQYF. The CDR3 coding sequence is TGTGCCAGCAGCCAAGGGGCGATGCAGACCCAGTACTTC. Together with reference TRBV14 and TRBJ2-5, the CDR3 gives the full variable domain: EAGVTQFPSHSVIEKGQTVTLRCDPISGHDNLYWYRRVMGKEIKFLLHFVKESKQDESGMPNNRFLAERTGGTYSTLKVQPAELEDSGVYFCASSQGAMQTQYFGPGTRLLVL.

The gene calls are TRBV12-3 or TRBV12-4 and TRBJ2-7, with TRBD2 matching over 10 bases. The CDR3 covers 15 residues. J was trimmed by 0 bases and V by 5 bases; bases with no gene match: 4. The DNA of the CDR3 is TGTGCCAGCAGTAAGACTAGCGGGTTCTCCTACGAGCAGTACTTC. Its protein is CASSKTSGFSYEQYF.

A note on this clonotype: The junction and the germline gene differ at one end; a read error may be behind it. The chain employs TRBV20-1 and TRBJ1-5; tentatively, D is TRBD1 (5 bases). CDR1 is DFQATT and CDR2 is SNEGSKA in the germline V gene (reference sequence). The CDR3 runs to 14 residues. The CDR3 sequence is CSARDRERYQPQHF. The CDR3 region has the DNA TGCAGTGCTAGAGACAGGGAACGATATCAGCCTCAGCATTTT.

The gene calls are TRBV9 and TRBJ2-1; TRBD2 matches at 10 bases. The V segment lost 4 bases and the J segment 10 bases; nucleotides outside the gene matches: 17. Germline CDR1 SGDLS, CDR2 YYNGEE. The CDR3 is 17 residues long. The CDR3 here is CASSPLGYSGRSPEQFF. The CDR3 coding sequence is TGTGCCAGCAGCCCACTGGGGTATAGCGGGAGGTCTCCGGAGCAGTTCTTC.